The clone carrying this T cell receptor beta chain was seen a few times. These data originate in a study of cytomegalovirus exposure and HLA in healthy donors. 60 Vbeta and 13 Jbeta primers were used in PCR. The method was immunoSEQ multiplex PCR; TCRdb's version includes in-frame clones alone and lacks a portion of them. The sample has approximately 160,000 clones; over 70% are singletons. Unrecorded immune exposures were likely, despite nominal health at sampling. Material for sequencing was PBMCs. The clonotype comes from a woman aged 40-49 years in good health and CMV-seropositive.

CDR3 residues: CASSQAGTGALNYGYTF. In nucleotides, the CDR3 is TGTGCCAGCAGCCAAGCCGGGACAGGGGCCCTTAACTATGGCTACACCTTC. J is TRBJ1-2 and V is TRBV4-2; TRBD1 matches 10 bases. The length of the CDR3 is 17 residues. Germline values: CDR1 LGHNA, CDR2 YNFKEQ. The trim removed 1 base at V and 1 base at J, leaving 6 bases unmatched.